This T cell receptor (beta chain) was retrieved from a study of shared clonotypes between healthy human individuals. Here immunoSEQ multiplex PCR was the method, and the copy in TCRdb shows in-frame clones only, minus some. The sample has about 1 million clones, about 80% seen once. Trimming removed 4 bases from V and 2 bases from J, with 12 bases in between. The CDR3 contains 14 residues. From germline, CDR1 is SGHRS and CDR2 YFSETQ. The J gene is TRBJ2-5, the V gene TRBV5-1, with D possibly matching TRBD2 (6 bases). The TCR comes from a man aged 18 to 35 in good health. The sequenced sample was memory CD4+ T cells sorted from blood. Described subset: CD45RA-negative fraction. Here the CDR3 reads CASSQISGQETQYF. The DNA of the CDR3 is TGCGCCAGCAGCCAAATTAGCGGACAAGAGACCCAGTACTTC.